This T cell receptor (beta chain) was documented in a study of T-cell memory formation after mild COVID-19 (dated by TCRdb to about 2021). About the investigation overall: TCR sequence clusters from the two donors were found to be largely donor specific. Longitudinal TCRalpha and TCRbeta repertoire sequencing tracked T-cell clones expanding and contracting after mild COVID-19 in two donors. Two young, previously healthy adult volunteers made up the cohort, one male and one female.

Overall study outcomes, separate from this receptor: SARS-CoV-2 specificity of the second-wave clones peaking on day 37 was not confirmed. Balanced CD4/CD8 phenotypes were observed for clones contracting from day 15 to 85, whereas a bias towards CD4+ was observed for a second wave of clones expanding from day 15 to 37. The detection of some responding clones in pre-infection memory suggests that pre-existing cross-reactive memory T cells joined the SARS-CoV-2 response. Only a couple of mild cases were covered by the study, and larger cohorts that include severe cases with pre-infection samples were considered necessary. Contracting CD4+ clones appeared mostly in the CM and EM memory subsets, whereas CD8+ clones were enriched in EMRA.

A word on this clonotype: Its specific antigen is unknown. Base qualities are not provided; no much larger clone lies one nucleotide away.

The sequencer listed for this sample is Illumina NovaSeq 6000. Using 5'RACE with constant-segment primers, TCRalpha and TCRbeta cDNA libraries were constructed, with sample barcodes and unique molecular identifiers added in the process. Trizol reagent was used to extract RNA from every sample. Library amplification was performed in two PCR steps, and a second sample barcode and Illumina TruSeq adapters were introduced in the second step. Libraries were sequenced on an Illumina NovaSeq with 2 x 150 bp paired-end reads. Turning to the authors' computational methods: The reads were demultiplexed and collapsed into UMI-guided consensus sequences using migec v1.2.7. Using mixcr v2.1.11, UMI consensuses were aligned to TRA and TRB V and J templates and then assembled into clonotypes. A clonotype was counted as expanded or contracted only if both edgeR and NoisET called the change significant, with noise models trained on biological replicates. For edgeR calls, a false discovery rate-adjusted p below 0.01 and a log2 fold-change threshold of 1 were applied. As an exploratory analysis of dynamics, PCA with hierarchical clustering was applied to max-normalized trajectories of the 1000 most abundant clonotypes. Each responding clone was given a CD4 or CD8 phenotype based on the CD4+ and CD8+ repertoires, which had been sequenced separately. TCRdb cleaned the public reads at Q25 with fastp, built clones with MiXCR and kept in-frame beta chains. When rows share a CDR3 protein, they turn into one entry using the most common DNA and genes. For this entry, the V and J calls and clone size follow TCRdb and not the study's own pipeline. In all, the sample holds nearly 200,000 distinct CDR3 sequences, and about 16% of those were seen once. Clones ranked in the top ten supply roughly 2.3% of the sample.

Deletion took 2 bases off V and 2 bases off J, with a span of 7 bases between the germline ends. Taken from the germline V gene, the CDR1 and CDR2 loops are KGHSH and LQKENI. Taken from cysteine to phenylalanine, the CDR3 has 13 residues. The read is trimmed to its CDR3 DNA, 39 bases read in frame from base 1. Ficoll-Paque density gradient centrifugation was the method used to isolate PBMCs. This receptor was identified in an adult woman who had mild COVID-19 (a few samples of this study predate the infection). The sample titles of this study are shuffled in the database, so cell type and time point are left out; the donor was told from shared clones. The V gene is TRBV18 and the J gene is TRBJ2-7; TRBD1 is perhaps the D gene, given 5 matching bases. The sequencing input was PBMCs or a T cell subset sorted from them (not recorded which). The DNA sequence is TGTGCCAGCTCACCAGAGACAGCCTACGAGCAGTACTTC. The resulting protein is CASSPETAYEQYF.